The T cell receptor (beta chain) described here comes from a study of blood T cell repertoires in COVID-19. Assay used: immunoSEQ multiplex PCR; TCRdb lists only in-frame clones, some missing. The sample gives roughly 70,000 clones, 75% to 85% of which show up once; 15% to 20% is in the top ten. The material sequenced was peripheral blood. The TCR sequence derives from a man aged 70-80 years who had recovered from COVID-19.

CDR3 nucleotides: TGCAGCGTAGGTGGAAGAGCGGGGGGCGATTATACGCAGTATTTT. Its translation: CSVGGRAGGDYTQYF. The V and J genes are TRBV29-1 and TRBJ2-3; 9 bases are shared with TRBD2. The V gene's germline CDR1 is SQVTM and CDR2 ANQGSEA. CDR3 length: 15 residues. Germline trimming cut 6 bases from V and 7 bases from J; bases unmatched to any gene: 14.